This T cell receptor beta chain stems from a study of shared clonotypes between healthy human individuals. Overall study results and limits: Investigators expected sequencing depth to affect clonotype sharing among donors. Generally, naive subsets (rather than memory subsets) showed larger estimated richness.

The authors distributed each subset's genomic DNA evenly over several immunoSEQ plates. Profiling relied on immunoSEQ multiplex PCR, and the TCRdb table lists in-frame clones only, not all of them. The sample records roughly 2,000,000 clones, about 95% being singletons. As concerns this clone: Its antigen is currently unknown.

The naive CD8 subset, CD45RO-negative cells positively selected for CCR7, excluded terminally differentiated effector memory CD45RA+ cells. The CDR3 totals 16 residues. The germline V gene encodes CDR1 MGHRA and CDR2 YSYEKL. Trimming removed 1 base at V and 3 bases at J, with 14 bases between. The material sequenced was naive CD8+ T cells sorted from blood. The chain is built from TRBV4-1 and TRBJ2-3; the D gene is possibly TRBD2 (7 bases). The TCR was taken from a man younger than 35 in good health. The CDR3 DNA reads TGCGCCAGCAGCCAAGGGGTCGGGGGGCTGACAGATACGCAGTATTTT. It codes for CASSQGVGGLTDTQYF.